The 28 T cell receptor beta chains reported below all come from one sample, sequenced in a study of CD8 T cells in ankylosing spondylitis. Via MiXCR, TCRdb re-called the 5' RACE reads, giving one row per CDR3 protein. The sample includes hundreds of thousands of distinct CDR3 sequences, about 30% of them seen just once. Input material: blood, either unsorted or a sorted T cell fraction (not recorded which). These receptors all come from a male donor with ankylosing spondylitis or in good health (not recorded which).

At least ten counts were recorded for this clonotype. The chain joins TRBV20-1 to TRBJ2-7; no clear D. This CDR3 spans 14 amino acids. V was trimmed by 6 bases and J by 2 bases, leaving 17 bases between them. CDR1 DFQATT and CDR2 SNEGSKA come from the germline V gene (reference sequence). CDR3 coding DNA: TGCAGTGCGCTAGAAGGGTCGGCGACCTACGAGCAGTACTTC. Its protein is CSALEGSATYEQYF.

The J gene is TRBJ2-2, the V gene TRBV10-2; 10 nucleotides match TRBD1. CDR1 WSHSY and CDR2 SAAADI come from the germline V gene. J gave up 5 bases and V 7 bases, and 7 bases lay outside the gene matches. The CDR3 loop spans 15 amino acids. The chain's CDR3 is CASNRQGAETGELFF. The CDR3 bases are TGCGCCAGCAATAGACAGGGGGCCGAAACCGGGGAGCTGTTTTTT.

This rearrangement joins TRBV15 to TRBJ2-2, with unresolved D. With 2 bases removed from V and 1 base from J, the gap between germline ends came to 8 bases. Per germline, CDR1 LNHNV and CDR2 YYDKDF (reference sequence). CDR3 length equals 15 residues. CDR3 region: CATSRRILNTGELFF. The CDR3 nucleotides are TGTGCCACCAGCAGACGGATCTTGAACACCGGGGAGCTGTTTTTT. The whole variable domain, remainder taken from reference TRBV15 and TRBJ2-2, is DAMVIQNPRYQVTQFGKPVTLSCSQTLNHNVMYWYQQKSSQAPKLLFHYYDKDFNNEADTPDNFQSRRPNTSFCFLDIRSPGLGDTAMYLCATSRRILNTGELFFGEGSRLTVL.

The V and J genes are TRBV5-1 and TRBJ1-6; 8 positions agree with TRBD1. Germline V gives CDR1 SGHRS, CDR2 YFSETQ. With V trimmed by 4 bases and J by 8 bases, 5 bases remained unmatched. The CDR3 length is 14 residues. DNA for the CDR3: TGCGCCAGCAGCATGGGACAGGTCGATTCACCCCTCCACTTT. Translating gives CASSMGQVDSPLHF.

This clonotype was detected a few times. The V and J genes are TRBV28 and TRBJ2-1; 7 bases map to TRBD1. Per the germline V gene, CDR1 is MDHEN and CDR2 is SYDVKM. The V gene end was trimmed by 3 bases and the J gene end by 8 bases; junction bases not matched to a gene: 7. The CDR3 has 14 amino acids. The CDR3 protein is CASSLTGSEDEQFF. The CDR3 DNA follows: TGTGCCAGCAGTTTGACAGGGTCTGAAGATGAGCAGTTCTTC.

This clonotype turned up a few times. This chain uses TRBV29-1 with TRBJ2-7, with D possibly being TRBD1 (5 bases). CDR1 is SQVTM, CDR2 ANQGSEA, per germline. V shed 5 bases and J shed 5 bases, with 19 bases lying between them. This CDR3 has 14 residues. Here the CDR3 DNA reads TGCAGCGTTATCTATCGTAGGGGTCGGAACGAGCAGTACTTC. This codes for CSVIYRRGRNEQYF.

A few counts support this clonotype. The V gene is TRBV7-2, the J gene TRBJ2-3, with D possibly called TRBD1 or TRBD2 (5 bases each). CDR3 length equals 15 residues. Per the germline V gene, CDR1 is SGHTA and CDR2 is FQGNSA. V dropped 4 bases and J dropped 4 bases, with 15 bases sitting between them. The CDR3 bases are TGTGCCAGCAGCTCGCCCCTCAGAGGGGCAGATACGCAGTATTTT. Its translation: CASSSPLRGADTQYF.

This clonotype was counted between two and nine times. The chain joins TRBV28 to TRBJ2-3; D remains ambiguous. The CDR3 runs to 14 residues. V was shortened by 2 bases and J by 0 bases, with 6 bases between the two germline ends. Per the germline V gene, CDR1 is MDHEN and CDR2 is SYDVKM. CDR3 nucleotide sequence: TGTGCCAGCAGTTTAGGGATAAGCACAGATACGCAGTATTTT. This sequence encodes CASSLGISTDTQYF.

This clonotype was found a few times. This chain connects TRBV20-1 to TRBJ2-1; 10 nucleotides line up with TRBD2. The junction had 11 bases not matched to a gene; V was cut back by 5 bases and J by 4 bases. Germline V gives CDR1 DFQATT, CDR2 SNEGSKA (reference sequence). This CDR3 is built from 16 residues. CDR3 sequence: CSAEGPLAGVYNEQFF. The CDR3 region has the DNA TGCAGTGCTGAGGGGCCCCTAGCGGGGGTTTACAATGAGCAGTTCTTC.

This clonotype showed up just a few times. The junction does not match germline at one end; this may be a read error. This chain connects TRBV20-1 to TRBJ1-4; D possibly corresponds to TRBD1 (6 bases). This CDR3 has 13 residues. Germline CDR1 and CDR2: DFQATT and SNEGSKA (reference sequence). The DNA of the CDR3 is TGCAGTGCCTTAACAGGGAATCATGAAAAACTGTCTTTT. Protein: CSALTGNHEKLSF.

This clonotype was seen a handful of times. This chain joins TRBV6-1 and TRBJ1-1, with D possibly TRBD1 on 5 matching bases. Germline-derived CDR1 and CDR2 are MNHNS and SASEGT. CDR3 size: 13 residues. The V and J ends lost 6 bases and 10 bases respectively, with 18 bases between them. The CDR3 loop is CASRSRTIKGAFF. The CDR3 DNA reads as TGTGCCAGCAGATCCCGGACAATCAAGGGAGCTTTCTTT.

This clonotype was found a few times. This chain links TRBV6-6 with TRBJ2-7; TRBD2 matches 8 bases. The junction had 7 bases not matched to a gene; V was cut back by 9 bases and J by 3 bases. The CDR3 loop spans 13 amino acids. Germline loops: CDR1 MNHNY, CDR2 SVGAGI (reference sequence). The CDR3 DNA is TGTGCCAGTAGCCCCGGGGGGGTCTACGAGCAGTACTTC. Amino acid sequence: CASSPGGVYEQYF.

This chain joins TRBV12-3 or TRBV12-4 and TRBJ1-3; no clear D. The CDR3 sequence is 13 residues long. Trimming shortened V by 7 bases and J by 0 bases, and 7 bases separated the two germline ends. The CDR3 sequence: CASTLNSGNTIYF. The CDR3, as DNA: TGTGCCAGCACCCTTAACTCTGGAAACACCATATATTTT.

The chain recombines TRBV20-1 with TRBJ2-4, with D possibly TRBD1 on 5 matching bases. The V end lost 0 bases, the J end lost 6 bases, and 12 bases lay between the germline ends. Germline CDR1 is DFQATT and CDR2 is SNEGSKA (reference sequence). The CDR3 covers 14 residues. The chain's CDR3 is CSARERKRGNIQYF. CDR3 nucleotide sequence: TGCAGTGCTAGAGAGCGGAAAAGGGGAAACATTCAGTACTTC.

This chain connects TRBV29-1 to TRBJ2-5; D is ambiguous. The germline V and J ends were trimmed by 2 bases and 0 bases, with 7 bases remaining between them. In germline, CDR1 is SQVTM, CDR2 ANQGSEA. The CDR3 loop spans 13 amino acids. This CDR3 reads CSVESVYQETQYF. CDR3 in DNA: TGCAGCGTTGAATCAGTTTACCAAGAGACCCAGTACTTC. The full variable domain, in which reference TRBV29-1 and TRBJ2-5 provide the parts outside the CDR3, is SAVISQKPSRDICQRGTSLTIQCQVDSQVTMMFWYRQQPGQSLTLIATANQGSEATYESGFVIDKFPISRPNLTFSTLTVSNMSPEDSSIYLCSVESVYQETQYFGPGTRLLVL.

This clonotype was counted a few times. The rearrangement joins TRBV12-3 or TRBV12-4 to TRBJ1-1; 8 bases fit TRBD1. The V and J ends lost 4 bases and 2 bases, in that order; junction bases with no gene match: 9. The CDR3 is 16 residues long. CDR3 loop: CASSYLGTGFNTEAFF. The CDR3 DNA follows: TGTGCCAGCAGTTACTTAGGGACAGGTTTTAACACTGAAGCTTTCTTT.

Only one count was recorded for this clonotype. The chain has TRBV5-1 and TRBJ2-7; TRBD1 matches at 7 bases. Germline V gives CDR1 SGHRS, CDR2 YFSETQ. V lost 1 base and J lost 4; bases outside the gene matches: 5. The CDR3 covers 14 residues. The CDR3 reads CASSLIGTAYEQYF. CDR3 nucleotide sequence: TGCGCCAGCAGCTTGATAGGGACAGCTTACGAGCAGTACTTC.

This clonotype was observed once. A much larger clone differs by one base, so this may be a read error. The chain is built from TRBV6-1 and TRBJ2-1; D uncertain. Germline V gives CDR1 MNHNS, CDR2 SASEGT. The CDR3 consists of 13 residues. DNA for the CDR3: TGTGCCAGCAGCCCAGACGCCTACAATGGGCAGTTCTTC. Translation: CASSPDAYNGQFF.

The CDR3 loop reads CASSLVGGGDYGYTF. DNA of the CDR3: TGTGCCAGCAGCTTAGTGGGCGGAGGGGACTATGGCTACACCTTC. V is TRBV7-2 and J is TRBJ1-2; tentative D call: TRBD1 (5 bases). The CDR3 totals 15 residues. The germline V gene encodes CDR1 SGHTA and CDR2 FQGNSA. V gave up 1 base and J gave up 3 bases, with 12 bases separating them.

This clonotype was seen only a few times. V gene TRBV6-2 or TRBV6-3 combines with J gene TRBJ2-1; 8 nucleotides match TRBD2. CDR1 and CDR2 (germline): MNHEY, SVGEGT. The CDR3 spans 14 residues. The V segment lost 8 bases and the J segment 2 bases; nucleotides outside the gene matches: 5. CDR3 sequence reads: CASGSGEAYNEQFF. The CDR3 region has the DNA TGTGCCAGCGGTAGCGGGGAGGCCTACAATGAGCAGTTCTTC.

J is TRBJ2-2 and V is TRBV12-5; 7 positions agree with TRBD2. Trimming cost V 1 base and J 1 base; bases outside gene matches: 15. Looked up from germline, CDR1 is LGHNT and CDR2 is FRNRAP. CDR3 length: 20 amino acids. Written as DNA, the CDR3 is TGTGCTAGTGGTTTGGACCACCTACCGGTTGTAGCGGGGAACACCGGGGAGCTGTTTTTT. Amino acid sequence: CASGLDHLPVVAGNTGELFF.

This clonotype showed up many times. V gene TRBV29-1 combines with J gene TRBJ2-5; D might be TRBD2 (7 bases). CDR3 length: 14 residues. Germline assignment: CDR1 SQVTM and CDR2 ANQGSEA. V shed 3 bases and J shed 4 bases, with 15 bases lying between them. CDR3 residues: CSVEGGLPGETQYF. In DNA, the CDR3 is TGCAGCGTTGAGGGGGGGCTGCCGGGAGAGACCCAGTACTTC. Full variable domain (rest looked up from reference TRBV29-1 and TRBJ2-5): SAVISQKPSRDICQRGTSLTIQCQVDSQVTMMFWYRQQPGQSLTLIATANQGSEATYESGFVIDKFPISRPNLTFSTLTVSNMSPEDSSIYLCSVEGGLPGETQYFGPGTRLLVL.

This clonotype has at least ten counts. The chain joins TRBV20-1 to TRBJ1-6; 7 bases map to TRBD1. Looked up from germline, CDR1 is DFQATT and CDR2 is SNEGSKA (reference sequence). The V gene end was trimmed by 5 bases and the J gene end by 0 bases; junction bases not matched to a gene: 4. CDR3 length equals 15 residues. This CDR3 reads CSAPDRSSYNSPLHF. The CDR3 nucleotides are TGCAGTGCTCCGGACAGGAGCTCCTATAATTCACCCCTCCACTTT.

This clonotype was seen a handful of times. This rearrangement joins TRBV5-4 to TRBJ2-3; 9 bases fit TRBD2. CDR1 is SGHNT, CDR2 YYREEE, per germline (reference sequence). Trimming removed 0 bases from V and 4 bases from J; junction bases left unmatched: 3. CDR3 length equals 15 residues. The CDR3 sequence: CASSLASGAADTQYF. CDR3 coding DNA: TGTGCCAGCAGCTTGGCTAGCGGGGCGGCAGATACGCAGTATTTT.

The chain carries TRBV20-1 and TRBJ2-3, with a weak D call TRBD1 (5 bases). Germline lookup yields CDR1 DFQATT and CDR2 SNEGSKA (reference sequence). The V end lost 4 bases, the J end lost 5 bases, and 19 bases lay between the germline ends. This CDR3 contains 15 residues. CDR3: CSAKGGAVIEDTQYF. DNA of the CDR3: TGCAGTGCTAAAGGTGGGGCCGTGATTGAAGATACGCAGTATTTT.

This clonotype occurred once. This chain uses TRBV7-9 with TRBJ2-1; 15 nucleotides line up with TRBD2. Trimming took 8 bases from V and 2 from J; bases not matched to a gene: 7. CDR3 length: 17 amino acids. CDR1 and CDR2 (germline): SEHNR, FQNEAQ (reference sequence). CDR3 loop: CASSGLAGGTPYNEQFF. The CDR3 region has the DNA TGTGCCAGCTCGGGACTAGCGGGGGGCACCCCCTACAATGAGCAGTTCTTC.

This clonotype was recorded many times. This chain links TRBV29-1 with TRBJ2-3; either TRBD1 or TRBD2 may supply D (5 bases each). The V and J ends lost 3 bases and 0 bases respectively, with 7 bases between them. The CDR3 runs to 13 residues. Germline CDR1 reads SQVTM; CDR2 reads ANQGSEA. This CDR3 reads CSVDRDSTDTQYF. The CDR3 nucleotides read TGCAGCGTTGATAGGGACAGCACAGATACGCAGTATTTT.

This chain joins TRBV20-1 and TRBJ2-3, with 8 bases fitting TRBD2. CDR1 and CDR2 from the germline V gene are DFQATT and SNEGSKA (reference sequence). V was pared by 3 bases and J by 6 bases, with 11 bases of the junction left unmatched. The CDR3 runs to 15 residues. CDR3 DNA: TGCAGTGCTAGGACCCCCGGGGGGGCGGCGGATACGCAGTATTTT. This encodes CSARTPGGAADTQYF.